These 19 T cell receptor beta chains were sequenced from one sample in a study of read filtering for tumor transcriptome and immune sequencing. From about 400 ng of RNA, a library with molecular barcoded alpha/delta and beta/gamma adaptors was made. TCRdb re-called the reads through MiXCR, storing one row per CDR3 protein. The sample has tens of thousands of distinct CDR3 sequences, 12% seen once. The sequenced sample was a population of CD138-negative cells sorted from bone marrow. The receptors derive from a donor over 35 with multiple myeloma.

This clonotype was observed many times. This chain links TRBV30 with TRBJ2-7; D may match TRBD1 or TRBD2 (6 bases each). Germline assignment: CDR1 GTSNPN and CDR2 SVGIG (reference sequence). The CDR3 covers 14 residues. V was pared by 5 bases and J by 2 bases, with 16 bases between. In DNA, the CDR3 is TGTGCCTGGCTAAATAACGGGGGCGCCTACGAGCAGTACTTC. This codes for CAWLNNGGAYEQYF. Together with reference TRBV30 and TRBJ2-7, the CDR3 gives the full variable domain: SQTIHQWPATLVQPVGSPLSLECTVEGTSNPNLYWYRQAAGRGLQLLFYSVGIGQISSEVPQNLSASRPQDRQFILSSKKLLLSDSGFYLCAWLNNGGAYEQYFGPGTRLTVT.

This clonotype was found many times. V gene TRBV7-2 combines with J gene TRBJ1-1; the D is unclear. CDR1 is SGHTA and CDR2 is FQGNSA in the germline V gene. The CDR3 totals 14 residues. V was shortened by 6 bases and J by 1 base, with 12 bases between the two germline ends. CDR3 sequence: CASSYMLGNTEAFF. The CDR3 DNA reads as TGTGCCAGCAGTTATATGTTGGGGAACACTGAAGCTTTCTTT.

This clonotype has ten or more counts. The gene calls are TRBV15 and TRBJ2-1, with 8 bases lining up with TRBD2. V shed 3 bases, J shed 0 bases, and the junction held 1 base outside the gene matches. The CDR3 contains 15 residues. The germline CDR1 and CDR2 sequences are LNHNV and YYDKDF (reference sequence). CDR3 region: CATSRTSDSYNEQFF. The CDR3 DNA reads TGTGCCACCAGCAGGACTAGCGACTCCTACAATGAGCAGTTCTTC.

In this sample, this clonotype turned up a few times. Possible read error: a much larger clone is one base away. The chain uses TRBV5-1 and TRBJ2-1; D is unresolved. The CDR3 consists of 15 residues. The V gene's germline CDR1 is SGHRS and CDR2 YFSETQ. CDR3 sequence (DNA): TGCGCCAGCAGCTTGGGTCGTAGGAGAGAAAATGGGCAGTTCTTC. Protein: CASSLGRRRENGQFF.

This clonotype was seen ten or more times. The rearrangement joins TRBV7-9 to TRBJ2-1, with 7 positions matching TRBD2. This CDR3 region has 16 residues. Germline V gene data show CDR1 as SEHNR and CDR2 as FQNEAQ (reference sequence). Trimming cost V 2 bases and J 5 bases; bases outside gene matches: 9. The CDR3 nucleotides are TGTGCCAGCAGCTTATTTCCCCTAGCGGAAGACAATGAGCAGTTCTTC. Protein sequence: CASSLFPLAEDNEQFF.

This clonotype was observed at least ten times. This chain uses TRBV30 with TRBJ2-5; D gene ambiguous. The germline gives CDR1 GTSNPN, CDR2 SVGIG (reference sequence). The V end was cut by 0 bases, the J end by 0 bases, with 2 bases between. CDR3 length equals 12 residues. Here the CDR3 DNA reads TGTGCCTGGAGTGTACACCAAGAGACCCAGTACTTC. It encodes CAWSVHQETQYF.

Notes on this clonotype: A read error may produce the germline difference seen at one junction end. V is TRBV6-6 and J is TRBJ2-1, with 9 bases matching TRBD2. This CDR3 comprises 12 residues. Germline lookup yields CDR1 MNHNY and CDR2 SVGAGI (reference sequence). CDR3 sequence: CASTGLAHEQSF. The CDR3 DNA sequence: TGCGCCAGCACCGGACTAGCGCATGAGCAGTCCTTC.

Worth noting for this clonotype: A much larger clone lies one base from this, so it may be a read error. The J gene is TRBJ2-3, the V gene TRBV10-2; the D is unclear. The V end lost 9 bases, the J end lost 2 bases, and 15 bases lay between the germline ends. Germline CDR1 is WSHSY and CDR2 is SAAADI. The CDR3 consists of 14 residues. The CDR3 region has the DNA TGCGCCAGTAGGAGAAGCCCTTACACAGATACGCAGTATTTT. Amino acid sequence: CASRRSPYTDTQYF.

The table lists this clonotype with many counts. CDR3 residues: CASSRDRGPGNQPQHF. The CDR3 DNA reads as TGTGCCAGTAGTAGGGACAGGGGGCCTGGCAATCAGCCCCAGCATTTT. The chain recombines TRBV19 with TRBJ1-5, with 12 bases aligning to TRBD1. With 4 bases clipped from V and 2 bases from J, the junction kept 3 bases outside the gene matches. The CDR3 is 16 amino acids. Per the germline V gene, CDR1 is LNHDA and CDR2 is SQIVND (reference sequence).

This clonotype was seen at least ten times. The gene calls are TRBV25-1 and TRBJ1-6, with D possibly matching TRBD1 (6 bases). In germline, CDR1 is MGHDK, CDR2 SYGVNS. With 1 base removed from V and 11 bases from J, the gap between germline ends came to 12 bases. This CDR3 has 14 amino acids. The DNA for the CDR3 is TGTGCCAGCAGTGAATTACAGGGAATACCACCCCTCCACTTT. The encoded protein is CASSELQGIPPLHF.

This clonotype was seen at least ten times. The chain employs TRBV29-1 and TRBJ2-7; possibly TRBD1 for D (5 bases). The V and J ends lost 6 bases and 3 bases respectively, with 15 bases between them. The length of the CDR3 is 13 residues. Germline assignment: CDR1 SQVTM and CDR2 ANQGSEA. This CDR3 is CSVIDSLYYEQYF. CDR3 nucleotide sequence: TGCAGCGTCATCGACAGCTTATACTACGAGCAGTACTTC.

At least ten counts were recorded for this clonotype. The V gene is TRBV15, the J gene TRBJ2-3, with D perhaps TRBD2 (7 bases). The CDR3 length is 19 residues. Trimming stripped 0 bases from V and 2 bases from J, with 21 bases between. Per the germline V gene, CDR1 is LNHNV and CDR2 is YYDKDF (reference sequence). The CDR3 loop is CATSRDKGGAGKYTDTQYF. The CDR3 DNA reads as TGTGCCACCAGCAGAGACAAAGGGGGGGCGGGAAAGTACACAGATACGCAGTATTTT.

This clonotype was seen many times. The CDR3 region has the DNA TGTGCCTGGAGTGTGAATGCAGGGAAGGGAAAACTGTTTTTT. Residues: CAWSVNAGKGKLFF. The chain links TRBV30 to TRBJ1-4, with a possible D match to TRBD1 (5 bases). Germline CDR1 GTSNPN, CDR2 SVGIG (reference sequence). The V end lost 0 bases, the J end lost 10 bases, and 15 bases lay between the germline ends. This CDR3 is 14 amino acids long.

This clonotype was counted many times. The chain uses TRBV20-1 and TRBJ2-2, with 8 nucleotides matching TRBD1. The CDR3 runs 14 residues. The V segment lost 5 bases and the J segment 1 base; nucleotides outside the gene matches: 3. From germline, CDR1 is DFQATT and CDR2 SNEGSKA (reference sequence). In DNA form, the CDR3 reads TGCAGTGCTGAAGGACAGGGGAACACCGGGGAGCTGTTTTTT. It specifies CSAEGQGNTGELFF.

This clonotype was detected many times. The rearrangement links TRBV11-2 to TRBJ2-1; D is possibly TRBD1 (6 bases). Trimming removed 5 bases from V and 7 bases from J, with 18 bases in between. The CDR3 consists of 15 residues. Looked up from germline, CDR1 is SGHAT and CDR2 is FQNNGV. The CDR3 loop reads CASSLQGSSTNEQFF. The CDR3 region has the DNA TGTGCCAGCAGCCTACAGGGTAGTAGTACGAATGAGCAGTTCTTC.

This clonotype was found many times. The CDR3 coding sequence is TGTGCCAGCAGCCCCCAAGGAGCGGAGTCCACAGATACGCAGTATTTT. Translating gives CASSPQGAESTDTQYF. The rearrangement links TRBV7-3 to TRBJ2-3, with TRBD2 as a possible D gene (5 bases). The CDR3 sequence is 16 residues long. V was pared by 5 bases and J by 2 bases, with 17 bases between. CDR1 is SGHTA and CDR2 is FQGTGA in the germline V gene.

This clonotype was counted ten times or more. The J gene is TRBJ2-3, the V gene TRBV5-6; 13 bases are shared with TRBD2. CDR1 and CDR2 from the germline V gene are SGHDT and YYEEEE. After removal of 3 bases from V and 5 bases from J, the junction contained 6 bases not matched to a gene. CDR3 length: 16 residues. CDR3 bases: TGTGCCAGCAGCTCCGGACTAGCGGGAGCCGAAGATACGCAGTATTTT. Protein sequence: CASSSGLAGAEDTQYF. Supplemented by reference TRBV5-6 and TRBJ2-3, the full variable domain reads DAGVTQSPTHLIKTRGQQVTLRCSPKSGHDTVSWYQQALGQGPQFIFQYYEEEERQRGNFPDRFSGHQFPNYSSELNVNALLLGDSALYLCASSSGLAGAEDTQYFGPGTRLTVL.

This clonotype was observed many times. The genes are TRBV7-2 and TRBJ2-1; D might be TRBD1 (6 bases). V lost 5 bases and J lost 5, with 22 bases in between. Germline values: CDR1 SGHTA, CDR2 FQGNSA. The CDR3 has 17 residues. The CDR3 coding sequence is TGTGCCAGCAGCCGAGCCCCAGGGGCTAGCCCGAACAATGAGCAGTTCTTC. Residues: CASSRAPGASPNNEQFF.

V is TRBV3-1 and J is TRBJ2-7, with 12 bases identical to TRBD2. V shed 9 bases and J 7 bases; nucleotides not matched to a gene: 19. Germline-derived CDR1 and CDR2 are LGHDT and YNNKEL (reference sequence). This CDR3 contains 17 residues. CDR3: CASSGLAGGPRSGEQYF. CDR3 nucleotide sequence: TGTGCCAGTTCGGGGCTAGCGGGAGGGCCGAGATCGGGGGAGCAGTACTTC.